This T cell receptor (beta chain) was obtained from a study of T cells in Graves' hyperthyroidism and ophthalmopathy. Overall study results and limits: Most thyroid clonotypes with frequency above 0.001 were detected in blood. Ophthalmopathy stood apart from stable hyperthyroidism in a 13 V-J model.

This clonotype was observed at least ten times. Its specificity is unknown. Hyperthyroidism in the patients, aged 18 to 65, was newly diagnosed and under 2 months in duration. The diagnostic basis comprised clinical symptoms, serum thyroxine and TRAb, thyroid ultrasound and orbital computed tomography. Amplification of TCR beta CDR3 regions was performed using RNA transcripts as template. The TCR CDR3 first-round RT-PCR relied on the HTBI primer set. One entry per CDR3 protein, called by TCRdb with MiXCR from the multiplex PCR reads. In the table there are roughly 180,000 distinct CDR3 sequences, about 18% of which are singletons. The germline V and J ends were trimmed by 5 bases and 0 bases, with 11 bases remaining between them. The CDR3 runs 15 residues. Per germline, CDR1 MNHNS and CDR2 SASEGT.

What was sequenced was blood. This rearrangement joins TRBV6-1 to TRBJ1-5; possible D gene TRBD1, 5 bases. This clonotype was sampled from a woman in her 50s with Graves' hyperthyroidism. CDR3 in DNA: TGTGCCAGCAGTCCTGGGGGATATAGCAATCAGCCCCAGCATTTT. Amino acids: CASSPGGYSNQPQHF.